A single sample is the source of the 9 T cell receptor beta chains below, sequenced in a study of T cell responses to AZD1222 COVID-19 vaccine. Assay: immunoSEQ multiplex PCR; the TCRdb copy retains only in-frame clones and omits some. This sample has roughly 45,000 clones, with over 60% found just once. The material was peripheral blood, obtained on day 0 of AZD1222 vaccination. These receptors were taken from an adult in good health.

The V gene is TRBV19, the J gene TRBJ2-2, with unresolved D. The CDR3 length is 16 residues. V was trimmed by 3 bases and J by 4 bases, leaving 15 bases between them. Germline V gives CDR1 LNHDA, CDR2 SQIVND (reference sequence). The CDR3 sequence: CASSIPSTRVTGELFF. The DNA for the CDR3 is TGTGCCAGTAGTATCCCCAGCACTCGGGTCACCGGGGAGCTGTTTTTT.

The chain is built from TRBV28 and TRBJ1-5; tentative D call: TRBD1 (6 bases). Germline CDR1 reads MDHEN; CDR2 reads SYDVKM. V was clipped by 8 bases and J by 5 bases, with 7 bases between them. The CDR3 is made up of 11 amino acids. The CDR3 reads CASQGYQPQHF. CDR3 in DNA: TGTGCCAGCCAGGGGTATCAGCCCCAGCATTTT.

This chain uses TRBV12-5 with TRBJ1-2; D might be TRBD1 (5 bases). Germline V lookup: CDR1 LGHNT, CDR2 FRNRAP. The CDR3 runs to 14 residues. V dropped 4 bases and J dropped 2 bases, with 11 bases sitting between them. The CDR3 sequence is CASGSGSGNYGYTF. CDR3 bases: TGTGCTAGTGGTTCAGGGTCGGGGAACTATGGCTACACCTTC.

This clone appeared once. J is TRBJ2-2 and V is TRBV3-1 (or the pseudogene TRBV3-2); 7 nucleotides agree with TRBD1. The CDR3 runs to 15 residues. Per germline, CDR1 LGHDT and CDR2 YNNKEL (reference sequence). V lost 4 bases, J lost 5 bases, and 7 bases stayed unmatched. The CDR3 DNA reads TGTGCCAGCAGCCCACTCAGGGGGAGTACCGGGGAGCTGTTTTTT. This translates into CASSPLRGSTGELFF.

CDR3 nucleotides: TGTGCCAGCAGCTTGTCCGGGACGGATGGCTACACCTTC. This codes for CASSLSGTDGYTF. The chain links TRBV5-4 to TRBJ1-2, with D possibly being TRBD1 (5 bases). This CDR3 region has 13 residues. The V end lost 1 base, the J end lost 6 bases, and 10 bases lay between the germline ends. CDR1 is SGHNT, CDR2 YYREEE, per germline (reference sequence).

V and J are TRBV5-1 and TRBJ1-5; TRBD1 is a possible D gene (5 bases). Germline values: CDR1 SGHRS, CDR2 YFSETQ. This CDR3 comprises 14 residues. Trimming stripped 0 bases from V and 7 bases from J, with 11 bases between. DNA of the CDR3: TGCGCCAGCAGCTTGGGGCAGGGAGACCAGCCCCAGCATTTT. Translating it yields CASSLGQGDQPQHF.

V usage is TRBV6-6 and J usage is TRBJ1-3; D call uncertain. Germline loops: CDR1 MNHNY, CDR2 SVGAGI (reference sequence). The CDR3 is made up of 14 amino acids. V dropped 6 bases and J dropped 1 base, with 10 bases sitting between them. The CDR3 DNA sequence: TGTGCCAGCAGCCCCCTAGGTTCTGGAAACACCATATATTTT. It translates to CASSPLGSGNTIYF.

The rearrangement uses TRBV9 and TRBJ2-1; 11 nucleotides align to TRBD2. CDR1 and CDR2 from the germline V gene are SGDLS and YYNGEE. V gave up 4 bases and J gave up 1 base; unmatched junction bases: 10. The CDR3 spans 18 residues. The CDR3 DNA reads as TGTGCCAGCAGCCTCCTGACTAGCGGGGCCCATTCCTACAATGAGCAGTTCTTC. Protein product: CASSLLTSGAHSYNEQFF.

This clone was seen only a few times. The CDR3 here is CASSERSLNSNQPQHF. As DNA, the CDR3 is TGTGCCAGCAGTGAAAGGAGTCTTAATAGCAATCAGCCCCAGCATTTT. The V call is TRBV6-1, the J call TRBJ1-5; D ambiguous. V lost 2 bases to trimming and J lost 0 bases, with 11 bases between them. CDR3 length: 16 amino acids. Germline lookup yields CDR1 MNHNS and CDR2 SASEGT.